A few counts support the clone carrying this TCR beta chain. Its specificity is unknown. This sample stems from a study of post-analysis software for immune sequencing data. Study conclusions and caveats: The study found significantly lower normalized Chao1 diversity in multiple sclerosis patients than in controls. Comparison of patients with controls showed 5 or 6 TRBV segments more frequent in patients, TRBV5-6, TRBV5-1 and TRBV20-1 among them.

The TCR beta cDNA libraries contained unique molecular identifiers. MiXCR was run by TCRdb on the PCR reads, yielding one entry per CDR3 protein. The sample records 550,000 to 700,000 distinct CDR3 sequences, about 40% being singletons. Germline CDR1 is ENHRY and CDR2 is SYGVKD. V dropped 5 bases and J dropped 1 base, with 16 bases sitting between them. This CDR3 spans 16 amino acids. The TCR comes from a girl aged 5 to 17 with multiple sclerosis. Sequencing input: blood. The chain employs TRBV10-3 and TRBJ2-3, with D maybe TRBD2 (5 bases). CDR3 sequence reads: CAISSGVDIRTDTQYF. Here the CDR3 DNA reads TGTGCCATCAGTTCCGGGGTGGATATACGCACAGATACGCAGTATTTT.